These T cell receptor beta chains were read from a single sample in a study of somatic mutations in cytotoxic T cells in rheumatoid arthritis. Sequenced by immunoSEQ multiplex PCR; TCRdb stores in-frame clones only, minus some. Of some 27,000 clones in the sample, roughly 74% were seen once. Sequencing input: CD8+ T cells sorted from blood. The source is a woman in her late teens or twenties in good health. The CDR3 runs from the conserved cysteine through the conserved F or W. A D gene is named only where the DNA matches it firmly. Clone size is not always given. Where it is, it says once, few, many or a class for expanded clones.

clone size | D gene | J gene | V gene | CDR3 protein
. | . | TRBJ2-5 | TRBV6-5 | CASSPRWGLETQYF
. | . | TRBJ2-7 | TRBV28 | CASSFSGQYEQYF
. | . | TRBJ1-3 | TRBV11-3 | CASSLCVISGNTIYF
. | . | TRBJ2-5 | TRBV7-9 | CASSLAGETQYF
. | . | TRBJ2-2 | TRBV10-3 | CAISEPPGKANTGELFF
. | TRBD1 | TRBJ1-2 | TRBV25-1 | CASSDPGTGRDYGYTF
few | . | TRBJ1-5 | TRBV28 | CASTDDGGAGNQPQHF
. | . | TRBJ1-1 | TRBV28 | CASSMETGLNTEAFF
few | TRBD2 | TRBJ2-1 | TRBV29-1 | CSVDGTSGGPYNEQFF
. | . | TRBJ2-7 | TRBV7-9 | CASSFSSAYEQYF
. | . | TRBJ1-2 | TRBV2 | CASTQPRTDYGYTF
. | . | TRBJ2-2 | TRBV4-1 | CASSHRGTGELFF
. | TRBD2 | TRBJ2-2 | TRBV27 | CASRQGPKAGVITGELFF
. | TRBD2 | TRBJ2-1 | TRBV28 | CASSFAHLSTSGGLYEQFF
few | TRBD1 | TRBJ2-7 | TRBV27 | CASSPDRGSEQYF
. | . | TRBJ2-5 | TRBV28 | CASSLSYRGAQETQYF
. | . | TRBJ2-2 | TRBV4-1 | CASSRAGTANTGELFF
once | . | TRBJ1-3 | TRBV25-1 | CASSESGNTIYF
. | . | TRBJ1-2 | TRBV28 | CASSLSSFGGGYGYTF
few | TRBD1 | TRBJ1-2 | TRBV7-8 | CASSLTGGNKGYTF
. | . | TRBJ1-6 | TRBV10-1 | CASQGESSASYNSPLHF
. | TRBD2 | TRBJ2-3 | TRBV7-3 | CASSLSGPEDTQYF